This TCR beta chain was sequenced during a study of regulatory T cells in long-lasting Graves disease. Study findings and constraints: Newly diagnosed patients shared 950 to 1,000 public clonotypes; persistent patients shared approximately 2,700.

This clonotype was detected only a few times. The antigen is unknown. CDR3 regions were amplified by Arm-PCR using iRepertoire HTBI primers to build TCR beta libraries. TCRdb ran MiXCR on the multiplex PCR reads and lists one entry per CDR3 protein. The data show some 410,000 distinct CDR3 sequences, with over 15% seen just once and about 10% held by the top ten. Time point: newly diagnosed GD, antithyroid drugs for less than 3 months. Researchers made the TCR library from RNA that was extracted from PBMCs. CDR3 length: 16 amino acids. The germline V gene has CDR1 MGHRA and CDR2 YSYEKL. The V gene end was trimmed by 5 bases and the J gene end by 0 bases; junction bases not matched to a gene: 6. This same sample was also part of a study on T cells in Graves' hyperthyroidism and ophthalmopathy. In that study: Hyperthyroidism, newly diagnosed and lasting under 2 months, affected patients aged 18 to 65. Exclusion criteria comprised uncontrolled infection, other autoimmune disease, pregnancy or lactation.

The TCR was taken from a woman aged 30 to 39 with Graves disease. The V and J genes are TRBV4-1 and TRBJ2-2; the match to TRBD2 covers 7 bases. The sequences come from peripheral blood mononuclear cells (PBMCs), collected at new diagnosis, from a patient treated with antithyroid drugs. CDR3 sequence (DNA): TGCGCCAGCAGCGATCTAGCGGTGTCGAACACCGGGGAGCTGTTTTTT. Translation gives CASSDLAVSNTGELFF.